This T cell receptor (beta chain) was profiled in a study of regulatory T cells in long-lasting Graves disease. Study results and caveats: Possibly, too few samples lowered accuracy.

The CDR3 is 16 amino acids. Trimming pared 4 bases from V and 5 bases from J, leaving 21 bases between. Germline CDR1 reads SGHNT; CDR2 reads YYREEE (reference sequence). Construction of the TCR beta libraries employed iRepertoire HTBI primers in conjunction with Arm-PCR of CDR3 regions. MiXCR was run by TCRdb on the multiplex PCR reads, yielding one entry per CDR3 protein. The data hold 350,000 to 450,000 distinct CDR3 sequences, with around 23% observed a single time. This clonotype was detected many times. Its specificity is not known. Time point meaning: persistent/refractory GD, antithyroid drugs over 5 years with positive TRAb. Researchers made the TCR library from RNA that was extracted from PBMCs.

The chain combines TRBV5-4 with TRBJ1-2, with a tentative D call TRBD1 (6 bases). The clonotype comes from a female donor with Graves disease. The sample in question was peripheral blood mononuclear cells (PBMCs), obtained when the disease was refractory, from a patient treated with antithyroid drugs. The CDR3 loop reads CASSPQLGGGRYGYTF. In DNA form, the CDR3 reads TGTGCCAGCAGCCCCCAACTAGGAGGGGGAAGATATGGCTACACCTTC.